This note documents a single TCR beta chain sequence. Antigen specificity is unknown. The sample belongs to a study of cytomegalovirus exposure and HLA in healthy donors. Study findings and constraints: HLA alleles showed associations with 15,000 to 20,000 TCR beta sequences in a later analysis, at a 0.05 false discovery rate. TCR beta chains numbering more than 150 were designated cytomegalovirus-associated. Common viral pathogens seemed, in a later analysis, to connect with several of the most significant clusters.

The PCR employed 60 Vbeta primers together with 13 Jbeta primers. Produced via immunoSEQ multiplex PCR; TCRdb's table is partial and in-frame only. In all, the sample yields fewer than 250,000 clones. J was trimmed by 9 bases and V by 4 bases; bases with no gene match: 9. This CDR3 comprises 15 residues. Germline CDR1 SGHTS, CDR2 YDEGEE. Sequences were obtained from PBMCs. The chain couples TRBV5-8 to TRBJ1-6; 8 nucleotides agree with TRBD1. The TCR sequence derives from a woman aged 25 to 39 in good health and CMV-seropositive. DNA for the CDR3: TGTGCCAGCAGCCCCCGACGGGGGACAGGTTCACCCCTCCACTTT. As protein: CASSPRRGTGSPLHF.